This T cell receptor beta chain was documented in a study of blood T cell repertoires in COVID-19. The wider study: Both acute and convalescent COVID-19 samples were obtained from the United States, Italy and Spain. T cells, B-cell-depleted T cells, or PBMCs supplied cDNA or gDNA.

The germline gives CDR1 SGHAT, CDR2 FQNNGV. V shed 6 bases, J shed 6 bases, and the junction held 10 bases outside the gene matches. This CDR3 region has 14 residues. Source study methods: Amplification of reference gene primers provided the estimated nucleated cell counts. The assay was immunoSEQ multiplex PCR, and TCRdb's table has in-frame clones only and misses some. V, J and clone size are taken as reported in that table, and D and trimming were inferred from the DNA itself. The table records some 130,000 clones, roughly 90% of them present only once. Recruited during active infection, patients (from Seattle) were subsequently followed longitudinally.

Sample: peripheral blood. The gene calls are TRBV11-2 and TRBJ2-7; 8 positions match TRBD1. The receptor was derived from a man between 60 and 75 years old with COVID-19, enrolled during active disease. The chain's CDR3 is CASSLTGDDGEQYF. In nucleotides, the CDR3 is TGTGCCAGCAGTCTGACAGGGGACGATGGCGAGCAGTACTTC. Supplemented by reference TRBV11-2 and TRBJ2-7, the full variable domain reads EAGVAQSPRYKIIEKRQSVAFWCNPISGHATLYWYQQILGQGPKLLIQFQNNGVVDDSQLPKDRFSAERLKGVDSTLKIQPAKLEDSAVYLCASSLTGDDGEQYFGPGTRLTVT.